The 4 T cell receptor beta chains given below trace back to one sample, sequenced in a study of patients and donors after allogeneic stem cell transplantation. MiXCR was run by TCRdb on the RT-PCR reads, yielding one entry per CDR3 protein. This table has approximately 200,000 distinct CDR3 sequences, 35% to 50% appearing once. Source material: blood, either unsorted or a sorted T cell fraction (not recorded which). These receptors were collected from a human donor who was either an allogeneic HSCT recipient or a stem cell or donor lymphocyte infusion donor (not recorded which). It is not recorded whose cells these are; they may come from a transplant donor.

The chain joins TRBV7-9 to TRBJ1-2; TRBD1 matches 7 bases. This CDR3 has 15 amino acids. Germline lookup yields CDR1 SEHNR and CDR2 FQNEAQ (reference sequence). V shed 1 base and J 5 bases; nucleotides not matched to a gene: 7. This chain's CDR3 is CASSLEEGAPYGYTF. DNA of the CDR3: TGTGCCAGCAGCTTAGAGGAGGGGGCCCCTTATGGCTACACCTTC.

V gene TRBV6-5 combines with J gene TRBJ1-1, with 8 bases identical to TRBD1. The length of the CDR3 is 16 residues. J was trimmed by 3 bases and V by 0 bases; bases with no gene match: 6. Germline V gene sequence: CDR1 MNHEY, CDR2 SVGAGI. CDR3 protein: CASSYSNEQGDTEAFF. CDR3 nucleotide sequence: TGTGCCAGCAGTTACTCGAATGAACAGGGGGACACTGAAGCTTTCTTT.

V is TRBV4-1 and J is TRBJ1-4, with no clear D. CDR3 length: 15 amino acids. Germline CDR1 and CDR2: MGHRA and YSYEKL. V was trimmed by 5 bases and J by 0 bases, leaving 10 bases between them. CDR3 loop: CASSVRVSTNEKLFF. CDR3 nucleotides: TGCGCCAGCAGCGTTCGGGTTTCAACTAATGAAAAACTGTTTTTT.

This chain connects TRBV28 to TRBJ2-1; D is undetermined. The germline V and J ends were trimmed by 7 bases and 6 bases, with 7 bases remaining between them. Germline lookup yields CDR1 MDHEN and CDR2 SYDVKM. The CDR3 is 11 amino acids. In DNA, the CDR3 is TGTGCCAGCACTAGTCCCAATGAGCAGTTCTTC. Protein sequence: CASTSPNEQFF.